Shown below are 24 T cell receptor beta chains from a single sample sequenced in a study of blood T cell repertoires in COVID-19. The data were produced by immunoSEQ multiplex PCR, yet TCRdb's version contains in-frame clones alone and is incomplete. The sample carries 390,000 or so clones, around nine tenths recorded once. Specimen: PBMCs or T cells enriched from blood (not recorded which). All receptors come from a woman aged 45-65 years who had recovered from COVID-19.

The rearrangement joins TRBV28 to TRBJ1-1; TRBD1 might be the D (6 bases). V gave up 6 bases and J gave up 6 bases, with 20 bases separating them. Germline assignment: CDR1 MDHEN and CDR2 SYDVKM. The CDR3 has 15 amino acids. The CDR3 sequence is CASSRLTTGRSEAFF. The CDR3 DNA is TGTGCCAGCAGCCGCCTGACTACAGGGCGCTCTGAAGCTTTCTTT.

This clone came up many times. CDR3 in DNA: TGTGCCAGCAGTTCACCCTACATTGACAGCTCCTACAATGAGCAGTTCTTC. This codes for CASSSPYIDSSYNEQFF. The chain carries TRBV28 and TRBJ2-1, with a weak D call TRBD1 (5 bases). The CDR3 has 17 amino acids. The V end lost 4 bases, the J end lost 0 bases, and 16 bases lay between the germline ends. The germline V gene has CDR1 MDHEN and CDR2 SYDVKM.

The chain joins TRBV2 to TRBJ2-3; 8 bases match TRBD2. The V gene's germline CDR1 is SNHLY and CDR2 FYNNEI. CDR3 length equals 16 residues. V shed 6 bases and J 3 bases; nucleotides not matched to a gene: 11. Written as DNA, the CDR3 is TGTGCCAGCAGCCCCAGGGCGGGGGGCAGAACAGATACGCAGTATTTT. Translating gives CASSPRAGGRTDTQYF. The full variable domain, with the rest looked up from reference TRBV2 and TRBJ2-3, is EPEVTQTPSHQVTQMGQEVILRCVPISNHLYFYWYRQILGQKVEFLVSFYNNEISEKSEIFDDQFSVERPDGSNFTLKIRSTKLEDSAMYFCASSPRAGGRTDTQYFGPGTRLTVL.

In regard to this clone: Other DNA sequences in the sample encode the same CDR3. V is TRBV28 and J is TRBJ1-5; 7 bases are shared with TRBD1. The CDR3 is 14 residues long. The germline gives CDR1 MDHEN, CDR2 SYDVKM. Trimming removed 4 bases from V and 1 base from J; junction bases left unmatched: 1. CDR3 loop: CASSWDSSNQPQHF. CDR3 DNA sequence: TGTGCCAGCAGTTGGGACAGCAGCAATCAGCCCCAGCATTTT.

The chain uses TRBV24-1 and TRBJ2-5; the D is unclear. The CDR3 is 12 residues long. CDR1 KGHDR and CDR2 SFDVKD come from the germline V gene. Between the trimmed V and J ends, which lost 1 base and 5 bases, there was a span of 4 bases. The CDR3 loop reads CATSDFGETQYF. As DNA, the CDR3 is TGTGCCACCAGTGATTTCGGGGAGACCCAGTACTTC.

The rearrangement links TRBV11-2 to TRBJ1-1; 10 bases line up with TRBD1. The CDR3 loop spans 14 amino acids. Trimming removed 5 bases from V and 4 bases from J; junction bases left unmatched: 4. The germline gives CDR1 SGHAT, CDR2 FQNNGV. As DNA, the CDR3 is TGTGCCAGCAGCGTGACAGGGGGCCCCACTGAAGCTTTCTTT. Its protein product is CASSVTGGPTEAFF.

V is TRBV30 and J is TRBJ2-7, with D possibly being TRBD1 (6 bases). This CDR3 has 11 residues. V lost 5 bases to trimming and J lost 9 bases, with 14 bases between them. Germline CDR1 is GTSNPN and CDR2 is SVGIG (reference sequence). CDR3 nucleotides: TGTGCCTGGGGGACAAACGCAAGGCAGTACTTC. Its protein product is CAWGTNARQYF.

V is TRBV7-2 and J is TRBJ1-5; TRBD1 agrees at 7 bases. V was clipped by 4 bases and J by 7 bases; unmatched bases: 4. Germline CDR1 and CDR2: SGHTA and FQGNSA. This CDR3 is 13 amino acids long. The chain's CDR3 is CASSWDSYQPQHF. In nucleotides, the CDR3 is TGTGCCAGCAGCTGGGACAGCTACCAGCCCCAGCATTTT.

A note on this clone: This CDR3 is also generated by other DNA sequences in the sample. The chain has TRBV12-3 or TRBV12-4 and TRBJ1-2, with 7 bases aligning to TRBD1. This CDR3 comprises 12 residues. The ends lost 3 bases at V and 5 bases at J; junction bases unmatched: 0. CDR3 nucleotides: TGTGCCAGCAGTTTGACAGGGTATGGCTACACCTTC. Protein: CASSLTGYGYTF.

The chain carries TRBV7-9 and TRBJ2-3; 13 bases map to TRBD2. Germline V gene lookup returns CDR1 SEHNR and CDR2 FQNEAQ (reference sequence). V shed 0 bases, J shed 2 bases, and the junction held 2 bases outside the gene matches. The CDR3 totals 17 residues. This CDR3 reads CASSLAGTSGDTDTQYF. CDR3 sequence (DNA): TGTGCCAGCAGCTTAGCAGGGACTAGCGGGGACACAGATACGCAGTATTTT.

This chain uses TRBV19 with TRBJ1-5, with 11 bases matching TRBD1. CDR3 length: 17 residues. Losses at the gene ends were 5 bases for V and 6 bases for J; bases not matched to a gene: 12. Germline V gene data show CDR1 as LNHDA and CDR2 as SQIVND (reference sequence). In DNA form, the CDR3 reads TGTGCCAGTAGTCAGGACAGGGGGCGGTTGTCGGGTCAGCCCCAGCATTTT. It yields the protein CASSQDRGRLSGQPQHF.

V is TRBV28 and J is TRBJ1-6; 7 bases match TRBD1. This CDR3 spans 15 amino acids. Trimming took 1 base from V and 7 from J; bases not matched to a gene: 4. Looked up from germline, CDR1 is MDHEN and CDR2 is SYDVKM. CDR3 sequence (DNA): TGTGCCAGCAGTTTATCCGGGACAGCCAATTCACCCCTCCACTTT. This translates into CASSLSGTANSPLHF. Full variable domain (outside the CDR3, taken from reference TRBV28 and TRBJ1-6): DVKVTQSSRYLVKRTGEKVFLECVQDMDHENMFWYRQDPGLGLRLIYFSYDVKMKEKGDIPEGYSVSREKKERFSLILESASTNQTSMYLCASSLSGTANSPLHFGNGTRLTVT.

The gene calls are TRBV6-7 and TRBJ1-1; TRBD1 agrees at 8 bases. TRBV6-7 qualifies as an ORF whose function is uncertain. The CDR3 runs 14 residues. The ends lost 6 bases at V and 5 bases at J; junction bases unmatched: 8. The CDR3 is CASSQQGGVTEAFF. For the CDR3, the DNA is TGTGCCAGCAGCCAACAGGGGGGGGTGACTGAAGCTTTCTTT.

This clone turned up a few times. The chain is built from TRBV7-9 and TRBJ2-5, with 10 bases matching TRBD1. Germline CDR1 SEHNR, CDR2 FQNEAQ (reference sequence). The CDR3 is made up of 16 amino acids. The V and J ends lost 4 bases and 5 bases, in that order; junction bases with no gene match: 10. The CDR3 DNA sequence: TGTGCCAGCAGCTCCCCCCCCGACAGGGGGCTTGAGACCCAGTACTTC. Translating gives CASSSPPDRGLETQYF.

This chain joins TRBV18 and TRBJ1-2, with 8 bases aligning to TRBD1. The CDR3 is made up of 16 amino acids. V trimming: 0 bases; J trimming: 2 bases; junction bases outside the gene matches: 5. Germline V gene sequence: CDR1 KGHSH, CDR2 LQKENI. CDR3 sequence: CASSPPGRGPNYGYTF. The DNA for the CDR3 is TGTGCCAGCTCACCACCGGGCAGGGGGCCAAACTATGGCTACACCTTC.

The rearrangement links TRBV9 to TRBJ2-1; 13 bases fit TRBD2. This CDR3 spans 16 amino acids. J lost 7 bases, V lost 3 bases, and 7 bases had no gene match. The germline V gene encodes CDR1 SGDLS and CDR2 YYNGEE. CDR3 nucleotide sequence: TGTGCCAGCAGCGGACCGGGACTAGCGGGGTCGAATGAGCAGTTCTTC. As protein: CASSGPGLAGSNEQFF.

This chain uses TRBV6-5 with TRBJ1-5; D is ambiguous. This CDR3 has 12 amino acids. V lost 6 bases to trimming and J lost 0 bases, with 3 bases between them. Germline values: CDR1 MNHEY, CDR2 SVGAGI. The CDR3 DNA is TGTGCCAGCAGCAATAGCAATCAGCCCCAGCATTTT. As protein: CASSNSNQPQHF.

This chain joins TRBV30 and TRBJ1-5, with a weak D call TRBD1 (6 bases). In germline, CDR1 is GTSNPN, CDR2 SVGIG (reference sequence). The germline V and J ends were trimmed by 2 bases and 5 bases, with 10 bases remaining between them. CDR3 size: 13 residues. CDR3 bases: TGTGCCTGGAGTCAGGGGTGGGATCAGCCCCAGCATTTT. Protein sequence: CAWSQGWDQPQHF.

In this sample, this clone turned up once. The chain carries TRBV9 and TRBJ1-6, with 9 bases identical to TRBD1. CDR1 and CDR2 from the germline V gene are SGDLS and YYNGEE. The length of the CDR3 is 15 residues. Trimming at V came to 0 bases and at J to 9 bases, leaving 4 bases not matched to a gene. The CDR3 protein is CASSVDGTGFSPLHF. The CDR3 DNA is TGTGCCAGCAGCGTAGATGGGACAGGGTTTTCACCCCTCCACTTT.

This clone has only one observation. V is TRBV4-2 and J is TRBJ1-2, with D perhaps TRBD1 (6 bases). Germline values: CDR1 LGHNA, CDR2 YNFKEQ. The CDR3 extends over 15 amino acids. V was pared by 0 bases and J by 4 bases, with 12 bases between. CDR3 nucleotide sequence: TGTGCCAGCAGCCAAGATCCAGGGGCAACCTATGGCTACACCTTC. The encoded protein is CASSQDPGATYGYTF.

This rearrangement joins TRBV5-1 to TRBJ1-1; a weak D match, TRBD1 (6 bases). V dropped 4 bases and J dropped 0 bases, with 19 bases sitting between them. This CDR3 has 17 amino acids. Germline values: CDR1 SGHRS, CDR2 YFSETQ. The CDR3 DNA reads TGCGCCAGCAGCCCGGGACACGGCACGAGCATGAACACTGAAGCTTTCTTT. Its protein product is CASSPGHGTSMNTEAFF.

V usage is TRBV11-2 and J usage is TRBJ2-1, with TRBD2 matching 7 bases. Germline CDR1 is SGHAT and CDR2 is FQNNGV. Germline trimming cut 3 bases from V and 7 bases from J; bases unmatched to any gene: 9. The CDR3 contains 15 residues. CDR3 protein: CASSFGGTKINEQFF. The CDR3 DNA is TGTGCCAGCAGCTTCGGGGGGACCAAAATTAATGAGCAGTTCTTC.

This clone was counted only a few times. V gene TRBV15 combines with J gene TRBJ1-4; no clear D. The CDR3 contains 17 residues. The germline V gene encodes CDR1 LNHNV and CDR2 YYDKDF (reference sequence). V was shortened by 0 bases and J by 10 bases, with 21 bases between the two germline ends. Here the CDR3 reads CATSRELPSPATGKLFF. The CDR3 DNA follows: TGTGCCACCAGCAGAGAACTTCCTTCACCAGCCACGGGAAAACTGTTTTTT.

The chain links TRBV7-8 to TRBJ2-3; 14 nucleotides align to TRBD2. Trimming cost V 2 bases and J 2 bases; bases outside gene matches: 9. Germline V lookup: CDR1 SGHVS, CDR2 FQNEAQ. The CDR3 has 19 residues. The CDR3 protein is CASSLFPGLAGASTDTQYF. DNA for the CDR3: TGTGCCAGCAGCTTATTCCCGGGACTAGCGGGGGCGTCCACAGATACGCAGTATTTT.